The T cell receptor beta chain described here comes from a study of T cells in Graves' hyperthyroidism and ophthalmopathy. Amplified TCR beta CDR3 regions came from RNA transcripts. First-round RT-PCR of the TCR CDR3 relied on the HTBI primer set. TCRdb passed the multiplex PCR reads through MiXCR, listing each CDR3 protein once. The sample carries 350,000 to 400,000 distinct CDR3 sequences, 15% to 20% recorded once. Newly diagnosed hyperthyroidism, duration under 2 months, in patients aged 18 to 65. Germline values: CDR1 SGHTA, CDR2 FQGNSA. Between the trimmed V and J ends, which lost 7 bases and 2 bases, there was a span of 17 bases. The CDR3 totals 15 residues.

J is TRBJ1-2 and V is TRBV7-2, with D unresolved. This clonotype was sampled from a young woman with Graves' hyperthyroidism. The sequenced material came from blood. This CDR3 is CASISTPHPNYGYTF. As DNA, the CDR3 is TGTGCCAGCATCTCTACTCCCCATCCGAACTATGGCTACACCTTC.